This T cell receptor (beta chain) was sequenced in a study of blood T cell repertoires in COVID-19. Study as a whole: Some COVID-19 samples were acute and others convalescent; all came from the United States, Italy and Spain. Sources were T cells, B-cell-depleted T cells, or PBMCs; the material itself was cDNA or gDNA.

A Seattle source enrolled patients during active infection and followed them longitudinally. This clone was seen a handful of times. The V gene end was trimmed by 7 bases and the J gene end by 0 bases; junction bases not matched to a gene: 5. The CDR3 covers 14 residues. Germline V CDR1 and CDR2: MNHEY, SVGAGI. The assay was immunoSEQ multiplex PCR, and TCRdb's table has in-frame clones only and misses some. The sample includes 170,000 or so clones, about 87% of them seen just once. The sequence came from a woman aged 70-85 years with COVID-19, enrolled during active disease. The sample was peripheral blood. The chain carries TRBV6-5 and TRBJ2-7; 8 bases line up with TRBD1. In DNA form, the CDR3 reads TGTGCCAGCACTCGGACAGGGCTCTCCTACGAGCAGTACTTC. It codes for CASTRTGLSYEQYF.